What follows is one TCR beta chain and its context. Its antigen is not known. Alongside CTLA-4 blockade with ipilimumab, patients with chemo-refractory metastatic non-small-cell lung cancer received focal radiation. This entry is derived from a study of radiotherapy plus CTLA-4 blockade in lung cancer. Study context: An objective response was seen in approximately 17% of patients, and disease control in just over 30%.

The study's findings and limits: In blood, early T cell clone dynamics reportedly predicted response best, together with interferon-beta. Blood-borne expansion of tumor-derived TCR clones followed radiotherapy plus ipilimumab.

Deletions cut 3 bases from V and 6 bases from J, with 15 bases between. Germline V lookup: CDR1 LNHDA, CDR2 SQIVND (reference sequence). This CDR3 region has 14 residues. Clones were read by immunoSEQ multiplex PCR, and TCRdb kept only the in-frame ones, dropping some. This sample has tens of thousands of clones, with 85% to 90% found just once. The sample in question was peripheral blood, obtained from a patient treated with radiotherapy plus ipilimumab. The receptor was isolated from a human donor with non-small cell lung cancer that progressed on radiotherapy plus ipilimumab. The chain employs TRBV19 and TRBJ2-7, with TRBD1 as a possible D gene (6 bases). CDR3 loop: CASSIGRAGVEQYF. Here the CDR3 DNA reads TGTGCCAGTAGTATTGGTCGGGCAGGGGTCGAGCAGTACTTC.